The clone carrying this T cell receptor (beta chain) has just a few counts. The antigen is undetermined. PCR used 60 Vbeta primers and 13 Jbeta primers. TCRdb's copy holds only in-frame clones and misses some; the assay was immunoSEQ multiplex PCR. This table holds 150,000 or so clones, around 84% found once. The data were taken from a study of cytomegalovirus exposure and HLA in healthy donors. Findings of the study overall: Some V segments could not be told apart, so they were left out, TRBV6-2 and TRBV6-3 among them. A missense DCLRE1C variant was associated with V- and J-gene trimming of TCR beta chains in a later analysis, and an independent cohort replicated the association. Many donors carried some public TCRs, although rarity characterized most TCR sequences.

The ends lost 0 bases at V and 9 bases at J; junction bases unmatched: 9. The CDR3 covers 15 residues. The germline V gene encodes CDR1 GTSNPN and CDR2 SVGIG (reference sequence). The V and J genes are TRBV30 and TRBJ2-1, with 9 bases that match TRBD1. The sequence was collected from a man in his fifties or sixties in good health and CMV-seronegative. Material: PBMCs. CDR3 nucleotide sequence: TGTGCCTGGAGTGTAGTGGGACAGGGTTCGGGTGAGCAGTTCTTC. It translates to CAWSVVGQGSGEQFF.